This record looks at one TCR beta chain sequence and its context. Its target is unknown. The data belong to a study of T cell clones after liver transplantation. The overall study: Samples came from ITN030ST, which attempted immunosuppression withdrawal within 2 years of liver transplantation. HCV positivity affected three of eight recipients; the rest lacked autoimmune or viral indications. Whole-study results and caveats: Post-transplant time points were not standardized, so conclusions are preliminary.

Some clones are missing from TCRdb's copy, which holds only in-frame ones; the method was immunoSEQ multiplex PCR. The table shows 65,000 to 80,000 clones, with over 65% occurring only once. The CDR3 runs 15 residues. Trimming removed 3 bases from V and 5 bases from J, with 14 bases in between. Germline assignment: CDR1 LNHDA and CDR2 SQIVND (reference sequence). The source material was CD4+ T cells from blood, sampled at the 22-month timepoint. This clonotype was obtained from a human patient who received a liver transplant. Some of the T cells may derive from the graft donor. The chain joins TRBV19 to TRBJ2-1; D is unclear. The CDR3: CASSILGRFDNEQFF. The CDR3 bases are TGTGCCAGTAGTATTCTTGGCCGCTTCGACAATGAGCAGTTCTTC. Looking up the rest from reference TRBV19 and TRBJ2-1 gives the full variable domain: DGGITQSPKYLFRKEGQNVTLSCEQNLNHDAMYWYRQDPGQGLRLIYYSQIVNDFQKGDIAEGYSVSREKKESFPLTVTSAQKNPTAFYLCASSILGRFDNEQFFGPGTRLTVL.